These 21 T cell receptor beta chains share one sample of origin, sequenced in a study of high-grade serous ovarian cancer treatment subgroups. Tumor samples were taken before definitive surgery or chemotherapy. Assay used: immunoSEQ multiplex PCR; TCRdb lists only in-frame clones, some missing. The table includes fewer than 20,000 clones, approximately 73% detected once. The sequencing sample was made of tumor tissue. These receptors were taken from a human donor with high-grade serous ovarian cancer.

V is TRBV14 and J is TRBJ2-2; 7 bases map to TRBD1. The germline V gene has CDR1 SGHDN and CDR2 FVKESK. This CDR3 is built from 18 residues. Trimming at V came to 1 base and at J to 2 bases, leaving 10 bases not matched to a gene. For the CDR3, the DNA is TGTGCCAGCAGCCAAGCCCCCCCCGGGACAGACAACACCGGGGAGCTGTTTTTT. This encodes CASSQAPPGTDNTGELFF.

This chain's CDR3 is CSVEDRGEGGGYGYTF. The CDR3 DNA reads as TGCAGCGTTGAAGATCGGGGAGAGGGAGGGGGCTATGGCTACACCTTC. V gene TRBV29-1 combines with J gene TRBJ1-2, with a possible D match to TRBD1 (6 bases). From germline, CDR1 is SQVTM and CDR2 ANQGSEA. This CDR3 has 16 residues. Trimming stripped 0 bases from V and 4 bases from J, with 18 bases between.

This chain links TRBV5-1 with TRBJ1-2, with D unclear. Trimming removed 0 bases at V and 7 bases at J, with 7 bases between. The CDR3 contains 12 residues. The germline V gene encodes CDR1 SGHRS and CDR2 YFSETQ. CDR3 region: CASSLGAPGYTF. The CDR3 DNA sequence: TGCGCCAGCAGCTTGGGGGCGCCTGGCTACACCTTC.

CDR3 amino acids: CASSRGPREQYF. DNA for the CDR3: TGCGCCAGCAGCCGGGGACCCCGCGAGCAGTACTTC. The V and J genes are TRBV4-1 and TRBJ2-7, with D perhaps given as TRBD1 or TRBD2 (5 bases each). The CDR3 extends over 12 amino acids. V was pared by 4 bases and J by 6 bases, with 10 bases between. CDR1 and CDR2 (germline): MGHRA, YSYEKL.

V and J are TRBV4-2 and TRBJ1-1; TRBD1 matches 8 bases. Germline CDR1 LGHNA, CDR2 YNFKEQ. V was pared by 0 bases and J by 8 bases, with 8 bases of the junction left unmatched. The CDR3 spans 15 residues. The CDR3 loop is CASSQDETGVYEAFF. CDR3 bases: TGTGCCAGCAGCCAAGATGAGACAGGGGTGTACGAAGCTTTCTTT.

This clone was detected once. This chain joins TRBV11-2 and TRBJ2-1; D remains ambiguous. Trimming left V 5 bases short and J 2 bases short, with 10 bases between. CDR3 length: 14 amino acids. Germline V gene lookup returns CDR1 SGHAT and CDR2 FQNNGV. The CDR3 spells CASSPWAAYNEQFF. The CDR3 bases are TGTGCCAGCAGCCCCTGGGCAGCCTACAATGAGCAGTTCTTC.

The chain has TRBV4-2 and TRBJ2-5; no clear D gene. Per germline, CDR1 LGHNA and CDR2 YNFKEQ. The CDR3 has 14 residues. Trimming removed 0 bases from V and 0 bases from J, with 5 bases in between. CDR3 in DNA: TGTGCCAGCAGCCAAGAGGGGTACCAAGAGACCCAGTACTTC. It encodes CASSQEGYQETQYF.

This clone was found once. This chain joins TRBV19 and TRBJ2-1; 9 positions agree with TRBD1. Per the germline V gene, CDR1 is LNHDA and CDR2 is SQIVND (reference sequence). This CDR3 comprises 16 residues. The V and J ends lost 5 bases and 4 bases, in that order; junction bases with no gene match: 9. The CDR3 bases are TGTGCCAGTAGTGGACTACAGGGGGCAAGGTACAATGAGCAGTTCTTC. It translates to CASSGLQGARYNEQFF.

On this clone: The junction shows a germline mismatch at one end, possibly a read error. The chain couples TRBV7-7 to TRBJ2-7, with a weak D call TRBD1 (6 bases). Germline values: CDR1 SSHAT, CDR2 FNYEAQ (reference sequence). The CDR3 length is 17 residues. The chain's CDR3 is CASSRRGVYRESGEQYF. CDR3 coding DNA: TGTGCTAGCAGTAGAAGAGGCGTCTACAGGGAATCCGGCGAGCAGTACTTC. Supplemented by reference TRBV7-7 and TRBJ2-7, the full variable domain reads GAGVSQSPRYKVTKRGQDVTLRCDPISSHATLYWYQQALGQGPEFLTYFNYEAQPDKSGLPSDRFSAERPEGSISTLTIQRTEQRDSAMYRCASSRRGVYRESGEQYFGPGTRLTVT.

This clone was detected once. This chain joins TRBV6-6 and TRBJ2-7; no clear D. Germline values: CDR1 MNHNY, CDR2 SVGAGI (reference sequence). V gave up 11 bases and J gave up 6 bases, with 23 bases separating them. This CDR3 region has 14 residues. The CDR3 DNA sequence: TGTGCCTCCCTTCGGCGGCCTCCGAACGGCGAGCAGTACTTC. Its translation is CASLRRPPNGEQYF.

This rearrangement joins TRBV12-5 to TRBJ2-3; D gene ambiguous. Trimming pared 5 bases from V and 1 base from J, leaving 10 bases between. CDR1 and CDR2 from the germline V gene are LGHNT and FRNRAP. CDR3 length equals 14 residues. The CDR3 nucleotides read TGTGCTAGTGGTCTAGGATCGCGCACAGATACGCAGTATTTT. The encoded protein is CASGLGSRTDTQYF. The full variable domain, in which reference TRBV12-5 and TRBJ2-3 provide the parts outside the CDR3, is DARVTQTPRHKVTEMGQEVTMRCQPILGHNTVFWYRQTMMQGLELLAYFRNRAPLDDSGMPKDRFSAEMPDATLATLKIQPSEPRDSAVYFCASGLGSRTDTQYFGPGTRLTVL.

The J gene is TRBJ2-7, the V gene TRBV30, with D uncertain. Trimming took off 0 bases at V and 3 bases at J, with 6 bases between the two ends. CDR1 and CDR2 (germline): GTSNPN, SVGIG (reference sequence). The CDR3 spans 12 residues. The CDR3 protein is CAWSVTYYEQYF. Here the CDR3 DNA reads TGTGCCTGGAGTGTCACCTACTACGAGCAGTACTTC.

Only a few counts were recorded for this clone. CDR3 in DNA: TGTGCCAGCAGCCGTGAAGTCGATAGCAATCAGCCCCAGCATTTT. Amino acid sequence: CASSREVDSNQPQHF. The chain has TRBV4-2 and TRBJ1-5; D gene ambiguous. Trimming cost V 4 bases and J 0 bases, with 10 bases left between them. From germline, CDR1 is LGHNA and CDR2 YNFKEQ. There are 15 residues in the CDR3.

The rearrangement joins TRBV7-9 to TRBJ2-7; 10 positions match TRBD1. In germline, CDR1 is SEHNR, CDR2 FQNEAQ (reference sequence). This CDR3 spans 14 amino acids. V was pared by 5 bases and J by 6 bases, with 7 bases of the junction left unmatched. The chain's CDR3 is CASSRTGTGVEQYF. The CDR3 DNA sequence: TGTGCCAGCAGCCGAACCGGGACAGGGGTCGAGCAGTACTTC.

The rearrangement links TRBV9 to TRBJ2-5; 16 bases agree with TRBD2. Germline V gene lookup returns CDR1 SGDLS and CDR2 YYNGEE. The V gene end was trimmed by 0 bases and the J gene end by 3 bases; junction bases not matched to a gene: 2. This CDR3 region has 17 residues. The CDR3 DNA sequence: TGTGCCAGCAGCGTAGCCGGGACTAGCGGGGGGGAAGAGACCCAGTACTTC. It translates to CASSVAGTSGGEETQYF.

CDR3 protein: CASGTKQGALTGYTF. The CDR3 DNA is TGTGCCAGCGGTACTAAACAGGGGGCGCTTACTGGCTACACCTTC. The chain has TRBV6-5 and TRBJ1-2, with 9 bases aligning to TRBD1. With V trimmed by 8 bases and J by 7 bases, 14 bases remained unmatched. In germline, CDR1 is MNHEY, CDR2 SVGAGI. This CDR3 comprises 15 residues.

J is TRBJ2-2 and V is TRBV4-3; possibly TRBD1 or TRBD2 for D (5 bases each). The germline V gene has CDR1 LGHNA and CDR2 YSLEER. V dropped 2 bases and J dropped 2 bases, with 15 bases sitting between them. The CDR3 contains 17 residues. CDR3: CASSQFAGTGNTGELFF. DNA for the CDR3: TGCGCCAGCAGCCAATTCGCAGGGACGGGTAACACCGGGGAGCTGTTTTTT.

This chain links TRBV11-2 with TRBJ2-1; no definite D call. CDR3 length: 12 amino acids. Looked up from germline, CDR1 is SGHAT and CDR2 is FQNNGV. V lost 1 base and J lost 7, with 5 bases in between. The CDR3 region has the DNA TGTGCCAGCAGCTTAGTCCGGAATGAGCAGTTCTTC. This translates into CASSLVRNEQFF.

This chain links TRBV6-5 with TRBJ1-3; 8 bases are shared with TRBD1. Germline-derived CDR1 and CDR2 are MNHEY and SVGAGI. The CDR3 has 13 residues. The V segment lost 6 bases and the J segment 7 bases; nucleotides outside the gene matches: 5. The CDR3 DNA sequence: TGTGCCAGCAGATCAGGACAGGGCAACACCATATATTTT. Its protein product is CASRSGQGNTIYF.

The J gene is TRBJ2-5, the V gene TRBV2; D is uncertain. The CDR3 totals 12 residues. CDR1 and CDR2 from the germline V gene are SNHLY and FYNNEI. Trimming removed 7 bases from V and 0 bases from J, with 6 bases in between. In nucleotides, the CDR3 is TGTGCCAGCACCTGGAACCAAGAGACCCAGTACTTC. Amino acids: CASTWNQETQYF.

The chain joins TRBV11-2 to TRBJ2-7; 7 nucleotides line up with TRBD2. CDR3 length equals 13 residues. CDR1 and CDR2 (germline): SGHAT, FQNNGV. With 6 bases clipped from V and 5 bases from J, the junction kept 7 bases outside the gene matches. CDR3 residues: CASRGRARDEQYF. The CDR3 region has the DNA TGTGCCAGCAGGGGGAGGGCAAGGGACGAGCAGTACTTC.